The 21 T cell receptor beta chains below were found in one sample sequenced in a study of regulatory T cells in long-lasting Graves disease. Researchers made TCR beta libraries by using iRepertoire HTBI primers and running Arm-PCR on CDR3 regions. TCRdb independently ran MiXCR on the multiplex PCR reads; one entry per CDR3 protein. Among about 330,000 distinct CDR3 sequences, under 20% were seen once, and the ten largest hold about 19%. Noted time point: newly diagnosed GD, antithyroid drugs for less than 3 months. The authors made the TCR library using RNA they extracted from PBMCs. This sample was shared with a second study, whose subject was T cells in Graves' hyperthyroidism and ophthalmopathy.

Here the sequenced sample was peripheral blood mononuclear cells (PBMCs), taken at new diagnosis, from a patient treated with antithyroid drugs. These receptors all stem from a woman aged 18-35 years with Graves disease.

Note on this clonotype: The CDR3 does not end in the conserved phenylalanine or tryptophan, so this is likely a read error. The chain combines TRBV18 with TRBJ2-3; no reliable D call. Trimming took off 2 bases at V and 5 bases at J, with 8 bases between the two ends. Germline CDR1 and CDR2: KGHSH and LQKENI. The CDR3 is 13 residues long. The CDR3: CASSPCAQDTQYV. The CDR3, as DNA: TGTGCCAGCTCACCATGCGCACAAGATACGCAGTATGTT.

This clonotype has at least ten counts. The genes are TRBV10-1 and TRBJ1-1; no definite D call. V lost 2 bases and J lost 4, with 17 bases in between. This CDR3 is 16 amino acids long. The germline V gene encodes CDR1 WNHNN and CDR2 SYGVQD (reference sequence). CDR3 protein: CASSENQARGGTEAFF. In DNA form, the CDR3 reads TGCGCCAGCAGTGAGAACCAGGCCCGTGGTGGCACTGAAGCTTTCTTT.

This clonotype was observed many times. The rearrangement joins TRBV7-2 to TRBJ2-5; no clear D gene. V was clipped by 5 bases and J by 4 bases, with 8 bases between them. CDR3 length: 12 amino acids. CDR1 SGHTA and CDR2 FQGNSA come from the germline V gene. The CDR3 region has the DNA TGTGCCAGCAGCAAGGGCGGAGAGACCCAGTACTTC. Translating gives CASSKGGETQYF.

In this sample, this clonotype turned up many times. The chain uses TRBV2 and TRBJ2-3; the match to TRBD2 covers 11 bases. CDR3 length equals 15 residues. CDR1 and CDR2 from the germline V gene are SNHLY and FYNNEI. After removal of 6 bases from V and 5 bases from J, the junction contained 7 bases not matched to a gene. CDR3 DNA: TGTGCCAGCAGAACTAGCGGGAGAGTGTTAGATACGCAGTATTTT. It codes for CASRTSGRVLDTQYF.

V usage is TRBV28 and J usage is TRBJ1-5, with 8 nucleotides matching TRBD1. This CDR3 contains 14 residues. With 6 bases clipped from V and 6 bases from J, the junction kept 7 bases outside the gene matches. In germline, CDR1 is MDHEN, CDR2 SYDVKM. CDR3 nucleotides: TGTGCCAGCAGCCTGGACAGGGCCACTCAGCCCCAGCATTTT. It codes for CASSLDRATQPQHF.

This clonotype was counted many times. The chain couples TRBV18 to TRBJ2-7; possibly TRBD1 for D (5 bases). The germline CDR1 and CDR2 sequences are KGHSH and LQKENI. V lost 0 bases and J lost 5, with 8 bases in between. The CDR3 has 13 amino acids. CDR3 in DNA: TGTGCCAGCTCACCACCGTCAGGGAACGAGCAGTACTTC. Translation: CASSPPSGNEQYF.

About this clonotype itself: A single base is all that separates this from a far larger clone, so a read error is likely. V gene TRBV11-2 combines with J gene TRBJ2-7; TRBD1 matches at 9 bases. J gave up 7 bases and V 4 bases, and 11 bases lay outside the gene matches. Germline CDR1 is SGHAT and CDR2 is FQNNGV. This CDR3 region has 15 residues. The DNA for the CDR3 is TGTGCCAGCAGCTCGGGACAGGGCGCGGTCGTGGAGCAGTACTTC. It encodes CASSSGQGAVVEQYF. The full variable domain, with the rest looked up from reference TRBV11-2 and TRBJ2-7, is EAGVAQSPRYKIIEKRQSVAFWCNPISGHATLYWYQQILGQGPKLLIQFQNNGVVDDSQLPKDRFSAERLKGVDSTLKIQPAKLEDSAVYLCASSSGQGAVVEQYFGPGTRLTVT.

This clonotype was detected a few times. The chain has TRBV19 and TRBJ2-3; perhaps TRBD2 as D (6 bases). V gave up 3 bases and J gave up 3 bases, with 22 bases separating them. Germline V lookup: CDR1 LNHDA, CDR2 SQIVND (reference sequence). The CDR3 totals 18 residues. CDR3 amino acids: CASSITWVAAPETDTQYF. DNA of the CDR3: TGTGCCAGTAGTATTACGTGGGTAGCGGCACCTGAGACAGATACGCAGTATTTT. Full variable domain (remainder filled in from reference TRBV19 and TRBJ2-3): DGGITQSPKYLFRKEGQNVTLSCEQNLNHDAMYWYRQDPGQGLRLIYYSQIVNDFQKGDIAEGYSVSREKKESFPLTVTSAQKNPTAFYLCASSITWVAAPETDTQYFGPGTRLTVL.

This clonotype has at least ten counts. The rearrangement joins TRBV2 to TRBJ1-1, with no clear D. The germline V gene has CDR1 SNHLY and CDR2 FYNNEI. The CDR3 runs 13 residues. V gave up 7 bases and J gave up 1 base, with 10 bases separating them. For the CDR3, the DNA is TGTGCCAGCATAAGCACAGAGAACACTGAAGCTTTCTTT. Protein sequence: CASISTENTEAFF.

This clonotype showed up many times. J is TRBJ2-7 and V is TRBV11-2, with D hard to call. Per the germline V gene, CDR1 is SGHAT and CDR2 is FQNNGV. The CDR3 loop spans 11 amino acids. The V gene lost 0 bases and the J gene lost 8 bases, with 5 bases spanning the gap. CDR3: CASSLDRQQYF. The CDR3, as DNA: TGTGCCAGCAGCTTAGACAGGCAGCAGTACTTC.

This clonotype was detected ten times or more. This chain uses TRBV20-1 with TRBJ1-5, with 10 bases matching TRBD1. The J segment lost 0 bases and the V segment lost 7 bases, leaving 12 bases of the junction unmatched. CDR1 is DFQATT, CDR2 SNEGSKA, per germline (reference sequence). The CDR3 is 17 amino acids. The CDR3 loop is CSVGGTGEPYSNQPQHF. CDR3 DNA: TGCAGTGTAGGTGGGACAGGGGAACCTTATAGCAATCAGCCCCAGCATTTT.

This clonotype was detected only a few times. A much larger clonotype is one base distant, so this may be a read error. The CDR3, as DNA: TGCGCCGGCACCGGACAGTACAACTCTCACGAGCAGTGCTTC. This gives the protein CAGTGQYNSHEQCF. V usage is TRBV5-1 and J usage is TRBJ2-7; a possible D gene is TRBD1 (6 bases). Germline assignment: CDR1 SGHRS and CDR2 YFSETQ. The CDR3 totals 14 residues.

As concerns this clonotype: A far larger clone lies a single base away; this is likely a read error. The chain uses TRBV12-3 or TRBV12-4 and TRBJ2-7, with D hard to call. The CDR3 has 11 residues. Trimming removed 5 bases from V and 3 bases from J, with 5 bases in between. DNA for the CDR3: TGTGCCAGCAGTAAAAACTACGAGCAGTACTTC. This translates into CASSKNYEQYF.

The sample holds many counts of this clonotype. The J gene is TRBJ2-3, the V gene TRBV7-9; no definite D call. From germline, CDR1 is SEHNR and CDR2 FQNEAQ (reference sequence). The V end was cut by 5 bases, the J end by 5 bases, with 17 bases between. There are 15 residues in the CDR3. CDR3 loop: CASSPRTWNEDTQYF. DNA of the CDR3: TGTGCCAGCAGCCCAAGGACGTGGAACGAAGATACGCAGTATTTT. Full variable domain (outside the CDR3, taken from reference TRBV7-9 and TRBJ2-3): DTGVSQNPRHKITKRGQNVTFRCDPISEHNRLYWYRQTLGQGPEFLTYFQNEAQLEKSRLLSDRFSAERPKGSFSTLEIQRTEQGDSAMYLCASSPRTWNEDTQYFGPGTRLTVL.

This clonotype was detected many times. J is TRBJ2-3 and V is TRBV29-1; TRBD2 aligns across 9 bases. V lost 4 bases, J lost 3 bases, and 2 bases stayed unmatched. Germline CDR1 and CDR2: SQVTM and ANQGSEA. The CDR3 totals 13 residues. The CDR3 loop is CSVASGNTDTQYF. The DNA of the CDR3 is TGCAGCGTTGCTAGCGGGAATACAGATACGCAGTATTTT.

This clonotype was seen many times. CDR3 bases: TGTGCCAGCAGCCCCAGGGGCGGGAGACCCTACAATGAGCAGTTCTTC. Translated: CASSPRGGRPYNEQFF. This chain connects TRBV7-3 to TRBJ2-1, with TRBD2 as a possible D gene (7 bases). CDR1 and CDR2 from the germline V gene are SGHTA and FQGTGA. V was cut by 5 bases and J by 2 bases, with 16 bases left in between. The CDR3 is made up of 16 amino acids.

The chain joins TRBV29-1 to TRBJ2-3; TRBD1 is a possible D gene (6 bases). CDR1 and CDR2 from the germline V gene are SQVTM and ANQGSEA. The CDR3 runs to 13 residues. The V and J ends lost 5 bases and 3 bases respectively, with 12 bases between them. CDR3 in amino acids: CSVQGISTDTQYF. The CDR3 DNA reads TGCAGCGTTCAGGGGATTTCGACAGATACGCAGTATTTT.

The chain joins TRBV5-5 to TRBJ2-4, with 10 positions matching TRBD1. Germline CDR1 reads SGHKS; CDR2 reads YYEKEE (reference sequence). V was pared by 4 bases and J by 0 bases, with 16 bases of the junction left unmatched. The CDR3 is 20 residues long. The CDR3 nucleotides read TGTGCCAGCAGCCTACGTTGGGGGGGACAGGGGATATTAGCCAAAAACATTCAGTACTTC. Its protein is CASSLRWGGQGILAKNIQYF.

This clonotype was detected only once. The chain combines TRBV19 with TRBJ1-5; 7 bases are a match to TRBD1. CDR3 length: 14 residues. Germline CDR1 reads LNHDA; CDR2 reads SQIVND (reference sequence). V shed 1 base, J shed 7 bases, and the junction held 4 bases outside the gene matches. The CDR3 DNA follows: TGTGCCAGTAGTATAGGACAGGGCACCCAGCCCCAGCATTTT. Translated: CASSIGQGTQPQHF.

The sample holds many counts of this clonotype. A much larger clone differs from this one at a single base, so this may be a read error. The CDR3 loop reads CASRPSTDTQYF. The CDR3 bases are TGTGCCAGCAGGCCTAGCACAGATACGCAGTATTTT. The rearrangement uses TRBV27 and TRBJ2-3; D not resolved. V gave up 6 bases and J gave up 0 bases, with 4 bases separating them. CDR1 and CDR2 from the germline V gene are MNHEY and SMNVEV (reference sequence). There are 12 residues in the CDR3.

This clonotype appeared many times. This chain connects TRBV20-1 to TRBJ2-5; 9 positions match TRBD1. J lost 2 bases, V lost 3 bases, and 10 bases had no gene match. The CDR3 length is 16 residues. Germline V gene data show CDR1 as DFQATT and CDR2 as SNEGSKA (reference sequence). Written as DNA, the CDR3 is TGCAGTGCTAGCGCCGCCTGGACAGGGGCACAAGAGACCCAGTACTTC. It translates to CSASAAWTGAQETQYF.